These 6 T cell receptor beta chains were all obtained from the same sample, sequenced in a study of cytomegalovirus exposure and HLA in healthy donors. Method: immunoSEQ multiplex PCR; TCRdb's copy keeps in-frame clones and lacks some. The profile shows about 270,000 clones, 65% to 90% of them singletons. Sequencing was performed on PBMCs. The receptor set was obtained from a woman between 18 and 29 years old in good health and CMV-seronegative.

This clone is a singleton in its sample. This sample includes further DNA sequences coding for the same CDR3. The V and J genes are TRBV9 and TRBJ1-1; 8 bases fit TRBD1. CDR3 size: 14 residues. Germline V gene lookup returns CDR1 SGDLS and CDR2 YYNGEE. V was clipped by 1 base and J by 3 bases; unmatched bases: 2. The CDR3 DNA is TGTGCCAGCAGCGTATTGACAGGGGACACTGAAGCTTTCTTT. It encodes CASSVLTGDTEAFF. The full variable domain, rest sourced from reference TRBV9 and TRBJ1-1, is DSGVTQTPKHLITATGQRVTLRCSPRSGDLSVYWYQQSLDQGLQFLIQYYNGEERAKGNILERFSAQQFPDLHSELNLSSLELGDSALYFCASSVLTGDTEAFFGQGTRLTVV.

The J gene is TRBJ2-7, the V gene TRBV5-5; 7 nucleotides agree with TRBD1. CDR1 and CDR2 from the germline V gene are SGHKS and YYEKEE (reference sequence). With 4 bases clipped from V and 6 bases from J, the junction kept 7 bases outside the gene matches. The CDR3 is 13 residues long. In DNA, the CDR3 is TGTGCCAGCAGCCTGGGACAGTTCGTCGAGCAGTACTTC. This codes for CASSLGQFVEQYF. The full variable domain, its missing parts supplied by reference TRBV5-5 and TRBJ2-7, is DAGVTQSPTHLIKTRGQQVTLRCSPISGHKSVSWYQQVLGQGPQFIFQYYEKEERGRGNFPDRFSARQFPNYSSELNVNALLLGDSALYLCASSLGQFVEQYFGPGTRLTVT.

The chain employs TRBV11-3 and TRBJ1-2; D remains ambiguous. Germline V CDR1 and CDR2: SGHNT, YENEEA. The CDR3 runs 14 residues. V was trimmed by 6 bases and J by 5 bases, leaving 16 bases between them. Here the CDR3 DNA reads TGTGCCAGCAGTACGGCCGCGGGCCCATATGGCTACACCTTC. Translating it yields CASSTAAGPYGYTF.

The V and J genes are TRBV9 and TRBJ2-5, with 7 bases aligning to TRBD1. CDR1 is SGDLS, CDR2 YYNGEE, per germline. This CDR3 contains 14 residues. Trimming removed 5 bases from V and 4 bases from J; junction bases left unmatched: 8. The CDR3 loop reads CASSPQGHRETQYF. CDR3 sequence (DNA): TGTGCCAGCAGTCCACAGGGGCATAGAGAGACCCAGTACTTC.

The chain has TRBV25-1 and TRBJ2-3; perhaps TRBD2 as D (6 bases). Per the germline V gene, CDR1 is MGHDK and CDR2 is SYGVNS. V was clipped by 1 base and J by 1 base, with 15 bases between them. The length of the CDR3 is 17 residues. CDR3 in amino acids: CASSELMEGWGTDTQYF. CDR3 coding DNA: TGTGCCAGCAGTGAATTGATGGAGGGTTGGGGCACAGATACGCAGTATTTT.

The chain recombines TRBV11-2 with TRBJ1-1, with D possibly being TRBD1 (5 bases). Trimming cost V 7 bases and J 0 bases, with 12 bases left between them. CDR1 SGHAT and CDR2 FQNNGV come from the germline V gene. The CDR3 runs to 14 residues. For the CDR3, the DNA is TGTGCCAGCACCCCGAGCAGGGTGAACACTGAAGCTTTCTTT. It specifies CASTPSRVNTEAFF. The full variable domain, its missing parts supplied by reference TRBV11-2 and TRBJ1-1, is EAGVAQSPRYKIIEKRQSVAFWCNPISGHATLYWYQQILGQGPKLLIQFQNNGVVDDSQLPKDRFSAERLKGVDSTLKIQPAKLEDSAVYLCASTPSRVNTEAFFGQGTRLTVV.